This TCR beta chain comes out of a study of shared clonotypes between healthy human individuals. Overall study context: The plates for each donor numbered three CD4 naive, three CD4 memory, two CD8 naive and one CD8 memory. General study points: Some clonotypes were shared by all four sorted-subset donors, while others were not shared. The non-shared ones had lower generation probabilities than the shared ones. Read depth was anticipated to influence clonotype sharing among donors.

Assay used: immunoSEQ multiplex PCR; TCRdb lists only in-frame clones, some missing. The table has about 2.1 million clones, about 93% seen once. This clone was seen once. Its specificity is not known. Germline assignment: CDR1 LNHDA and CDR2 SQIVND (reference sequence). Trimming pared 10 bases from V and 1 base from J, leaving 10 bases between. The CDR3 contains 12 residues. It was CD45RO-negative cells, positively selected for CCR7, that made up naive CD8 cells, with terminally differentiated effector memory CD45RA+ cells excluded. The gene calls are TRBV19 and TRBJ1-1; D gene unclear. This TCR derives from a man aged 18 to 30 in good health. Some clones in this sample may be carry-over from other donors' samples. Sequenced input: naive CD8+ T cells from PBMCs. CDR3: CATRVGNTEAFF. For the CDR3, the DNA is TGTGCCACCCGGGTGGGGAACACTGAAGCTTTCTTT.